Listed here are 30 T cell receptor beta chains from one sample, sequenced in a study of blood T cell repertoires in COVID-19. Clones were sequenced by immunoSEQ multiplex PCR, and TCRdb holds only the in-frame ones, with some missing. The data show about 310,000 clones, roughly 84% seen once. Material: peripheral blood. The receptors derive from a man aged 50-60 years with active or convalescent COVID-19.

The genes are TRBV2 and TRBJ1-3; no clear D. The CDR3 has 12 residues. Trimming cost V 6 bases and J 8 bases, with 11 bases left between them. The germline V gene encodes CDR1 SNHLY and CDR2 FYNNEI. DNA for the CDR3: TGTGCCAGCAGACAGAGCCAAGACACCATATATTTT. Translation: CASRQSQDTIYF.

This chain uses TRBV30 with TRBJ1-6; perhaps TRBD1 as D (5 bases). The CDR3 has 13 amino acids. CDR1 is GTSNPN, CDR2 SVGIG, per germline (reference sequence). Between the trimmed V and J ends, which lost 5 bases and 9 bases, there was a span of 14 bases. Here the CDR3 reads CAWGQGEGSPLHF. For the CDR3, the DNA is TGTGCCTGGGGACAAGGGGAAGGTTCACCCCTCCACTTT.

This chain connects TRBV27 to TRBJ2-2; D gene ambiguous. V was cut by 6 bases and J by 6 bases, with 5 bases left in between. Germline V CDR1 and CDR2: MNHEY, SMNVEV (reference sequence). CDR3 length equals 11 residues. CDR3 region: CASRSAGELFF. The CDR3 DNA sequence: TGTGCCAGCAGGTCAGCCGGGGAGCTGTTTTTT.

This clone appeared a single time. Other nucleotide sequences from this sample produce the same CDR3. V and J are TRBV9 and TRBJ2-1; TRBD2 matches 8 bases. Unmatched junction bases numbered 1, after V lost 2 bases and J lost 3 bases. The CDR3 contains 14 residues. CDR1 SGDLS and CDR2 YYNGEE come from the germline V gene. The CDR3 DNA reads TGTGCCAGCAGCGTTACTAGCGGCTACAATGAGCAGTTCTTC. It is translated as CASSVTSGYNEQFF.

This clone was seen a handful of times. The J gene is TRBJ2-7, the V gene TRBV7-2; TRBD2 agrees at 11 bases. Trimming at V came to 5 bases and at J to 3 bases, leaving 6 bases not matched to a gene. CDR3 length: 15 residues. Germline-derived CDR1 and CDR2 are SGHTA and FQGNSA. The CDR3 loop reads CASSRTTSGDYEQYF. CDR3 bases: TGTGCCAGCAGCCGTACGACTAGCGGGGACTACGAGCAGTACTTC.

The chain joins TRBV28 to TRBJ2-7, with D tentatively TRBD2 (6 bases). V was clipped by 9 bases and J by 2 bases, with 14 bases between them. The CDR3 spans 13 residues. Germline CDR1 MDHEN, CDR2 SYDVKM. As DNA, the CDR3 is TGTGCCAGTTGGGGGGACGGACCCTACGAGCAGTACTTC. It is translated as CASWGDGPYEQYF.

The V and J genes are TRBV5-1 and TRBJ1-6; D might be TRBD1 (5 bases). CDR3 length: 14 residues. V was trimmed by 0 bases and J by 6 bases, leaving 7 bases between them. Germline V CDR1 and CDR2: SGHRS, YFSETQ. The DNA of the CDR3 is TGCGCCAGCAGCTTGGAGGGGCTTAATTCACCCCTCCACTTT. Its protein is CASSLEGLNSPLHF.

Only a few counts were recorded for this clone. For the CDR3, the DNA is TGTGCCAGCAGCCCTCCGACTAGCGCCATCTCCTACAATGAGCAGTTCTTC. Its translation: CASSPPTSAISYNEQFF. The chain uses TRBV7-9 and TRBJ2-1; 8 nucleotides line up with TRBD2. Looked up from germline, CDR1 is SEHNR and CDR2 is FQNEAQ (reference sequence). CDR3 length: 17 amino acids. V shed 5 bases, J shed 0 bases, and the junction held 9 bases outside the gene matches.

The rearrangement joins TRBV18 to TRBJ2-6; D might be TRBD1 (5 bases). Germline V lookup: CDR1 KGHSH, CDR2 LQKENI. The CDR3 consists of 15 residues. The V end was cut by 4 bases, the J end by 2 bases, with 9 bases between. Written as DNA, the CDR3 is TGTGCCAGCTCACTCTCAGGGACTGGGGCCAACGTCCTGACTTTC. It yields the protein CASSLSGTGANVLTF. The full variable domain, completed using reference TRBV18 and TRBJ2-6, is NAGVMQNPRHLVRRRGQEARLRCSPMKGHSHVYWYRQLPEEGLKFMVYLQKENIIDESGMPKERFSAEFPKEGPSILRIQQVVRGDSAAYFCASSLSGTGANVLTFGAGSRLTVL.

This rearrangement joins TRBV7-9 to TRBJ1-1; D perhaps matches TRBD1 (5 bases). The CDR3 spans 13 residues. Deletions cut 2 bases from V and 5 bases from J, with 9 bases between. Germline lookup yields CDR1 SEHNR and CDR2 FQNEAQ (reference sequence). The CDR3 protein is CASSLTAGTEAFF. CDR3 nucleotide sequence: TGTGCCAGCAGCTTAACCGCAGGGACTGAAGCTTTCTTT. The full variable domain, with the rest looked up from reference TRBV7-9 and TRBJ1-1, is DTGVSQNPRHKITKRGQNVTFRCDPISEHNRLYWYRQTLGQGPEFLTYFQNEAQLEKSRLLSDRFSAERPKGSFSTLEIQRTEQGDSAMYLCASSLTAGTEAFFGQGTRLTVV.

This rearrangement joins TRBV28 to TRBJ1-1, with a weak D call TRBD1 (6 bases). Germline V gene sequence: CDR1 MDHEN, CDR2 SYDVKM. The V and J ends lost 5 bases and 3 bases respectively, with 16 bases between them. The CDR3 spans 15 residues. The CDR3 region is CASSLTGPWDTEAFF. The CDR3 nucleotides read TGTGCCAGCAGTCTAACAGGGCCCTGGGACACTGAAGCTTTCTTT.

This chain joins TRBV27 and TRBJ2-1, with a possible D match to TRBD2 (6 bases). V lost 2 bases, J lost 9 bases, and 11 bases lay in between. The CDR3 has 13 amino acids. The V gene's germline CDR1 is MNHEY and CDR2 SMNVEV (reference sequence). The CDR3: CASSLVGTGEQFF. DNA for the CDR3: TGTGCCAGCAGTTTAGTCGGGACTGGTGAGCAGTTCTTC.

The V gene is TRBV30, the J gene TRBJ2-1, with D possibly being TRBD1 (6 bases). Germline assignment: CDR1 GTSNPN and CDR2 SVGIG (reference sequence). The V gene lost 6 bases and the J gene lost 6 bases, with 24 bases spanning the gap. The CDR3 has 16 amino acids. CDR3 nucleotide sequence: TGTGCCTGTAATGGACAGATGAAAGGCAGGCGCAATGAGCAGTTCTTC. Translation gives CACNGQMKGRRNEQFF.

The chain couples TRBV11-3 to TRBJ2-3; TRBD1 aligns across 9 bases. Germline V gene sequence: CDR1 SGHNT, CDR2 YENEEA. J gave up 6 bases and V 5 bases, and 12 bases lay outside the gene matches. CDR3 length: 16 residues. The CDR3 sequence is CASSPGQGERIDTQYF. The CDR3 coding sequence is TGTGCCAGCAGCCCGGGACAGGGTGAAAGGATCGATACGCAGTATTTT.

The chain joins TRBV5-4 to TRBJ1-6; no clear D gene. The V and J ends lost 0 bases and 8 bases respectively, with 6 bases between them. The CDR3 extends over 13 amino acids. Per the germline V gene, CDR1 is SGHNT and CDR2 is YYREEE (reference sequence). CDR3 loop: CASSLVSDSPLHF. CDR3 sequence (DNA): TGTGCCAGCAGCTTGGTTTCAGATTCACCCCTCCACTTT.

The chain is built from TRBV5-4 and TRBJ2-2; D is possibly TRBD1 (7 bases). Trimming removed 1 base from V and 5 bases from J, with 12 bases in between. Looked up from germline, CDR1 is SGHNT and CDR2 is YYREEE (reference sequence). CDR3 length equals 15 residues. The DNA for the CDR3 is TGTGCCAGCAGCTTGAATGCAGGGGGGACCGGGGAGCTGTTTTTT. Protein: CASSLNAGGTGELFF.

This clone was seen more than once but under ten times. The chain has TRBV19 and TRBJ1-1; 9 nucleotides match TRBD1. V dropped 8 bases and J dropped 5; count of bases not matched to a gene: 6. This CDR3 comprises 13 residues. Germline CDR1 reads LNHDA; CDR2 reads SQIVND (reference sequence). The CDR3 nucleotides are TGTGCCAGTGGGACAGGGTCTTCTACTGAAGCTTTCTTT. It encodes CASGTGSSTEAFF.

The J gene is TRBJ2-2, the V gene TRBV14; maybe TRBD1 (5 bases). The V end was cut by 2 bases, the J end by 5 bases, with 12 bases between. The CDR3 extends over 15 amino acids. The germline CDR1 and CDR2 sequences are SGHDN and FVKESK. The CDR3 DNA sequence: TGTGCCAGCAGCCAAATAGGGGCGAGTACCGGGGAGCTGTTTTTT. It specifies CASSQIGASTGELFF. Full variable domain (missing parts from reference TRBV14 and TRBJ2-2): EAGVTQFPSHSVIEKGQTVTLRCDPISGHDNLYWYRRVMGKEIKFLLHFVKESKQDESGMPNNRFLAERTGGTYSTLKVQPAELEDSGVYFCASSQIGASTGELFFGEGSRLTVL.

The chain links TRBV10-3 to TRBJ2-3; 7 bases line up with TRBD2. CDR3 length equals 16 residues. V shed 7 bases and J 2 bases; nucleotides not matched to a gene: 12. CDR1 and CDR2 from the germline V gene are ENHRY and SYGVKD. The chain's CDR3 is CAITPRGGGDTDTQYF. DNA for the CDR3: TGTGCCATCACCCCCCGGGGCGGGGGAGACACAGATACGCAGTATTTT.

The chain couples TRBV5-5 to TRBJ2-2, with 9 bases lining up with TRBD2. Germline lookup yields CDR1 SGHKS and CDR2 YYEKEE (reference sequence). The CDR3 consists of 19 residues. J lost 0 bases, V lost 0 bases, and 9 bases had no gene match. The CDR3 DNA reads TGTGCCAGCAGCTTGGGGTCGGTAGCGGGGGCGGCGAACACCGGGGAGCTGTTTTTT. The encoded protein is CASSLGSVAGAANTGELFF.

The chain couples TRBV19 to TRBJ1-2; 10 bases are a match to TRBD1. The CDR3 covers 15 residues. Germline-derived CDR1 and CDR2 are LNHDA and SQIVND (reference sequence). The V segment lost 7 bases and the J segment 1 base; nucleotides outside the gene matches: 6. CDR3 region: CASNPRDRGNYGYTF. The CDR3 DNA is TGTGCCAGTAACCCCCGGGACAGGGGTAACTATGGCTACACCTTC.

This chain joins TRBV4-1 and TRBJ1-2, with 10 bases matching TRBD1. The trim removed 0 bases at V and 8 bases at J, leaving 12 bases unmatched. Germline lookup yields CDR1 MGHRA and CDR2 YSYEKL. The CDR3 is 17 amino acids. CDR3 sequence: CASSQDYLGQGTPGYTF. The DNA for the CDR3 is TGCGCCAGCAGCCAAGATTACTTGGGACAGGGGACACCGGGCTACACCTTC.

This clone appeared once. V is TRBV27 and J is TRBJ2-7, with 9 bases identical to TRBD1. This CDR3 is 16 amino acids long. CDR1 is MNHEY and CDR2 is SMNVEV in the germline V gene (reference sequence). With V trimmed by 6 bases and J by 2 bases, 11 bases remained unmatched. CDR3 DNA: TGTGCCAGCAGCCGCTTAACAGGGGGCATGACCTACGAGCAGTACTTC. Translated: CASSRLTGGMTYEQYF.

The chain carries TRBV19 and TRBJ1-2, with 7 bases that match TRBD1. The CDR3 sequence is 13 residues long. V was clipped by 5 bases and J by 8 bases; unmatched bases: 8. Germline-derived CDR1 and CDR2 are LNHDA and SQIVND (reference sequence). In DNA form, the CDR3 reads TGTGCCAGTAGTCCCCGACAGGGCGCGGGCTACACCTTC. As protein: CASSPRQGAGYTF. The whole variable domain, filled in from reference TRBV19 and TRBJ1-2, reads DGGITQSPKYLFRKEGQNVTLSCEQNLNHDAMYWYRQDPGQGLRLIYYSQIVNDFQKGDIAEGYSVSREKKESFPLTVTSAQKNPTAFYLCASSPRQGAGYTFGSGTRLTVV.

This chain connects TRBV6-6 to TRBJ1-5, with 7 bases identical to TRBD1. Germline CDR1 reads MNHNY; CDR2 reads SVGAGI (reference sequence). J was trimmed by 5 bases and V by 6 bases; bases with no gene match: 7. This CDR3 spans 14 amino acids. CDR3 bases: TGTGCCAGCAGCCCGACAGGGTGGTATCAGCCCCAGCATTTT. It encodes CASSPTGWYQPQHF.

The chain recombines TRBV7-3 with TRBJ2-1, with a tentative D call TRBD2 (6 bases). The CDR3 length is 15 residues. Germline V gene sequence: CDR1 SGHTA, CDR2 FQGTGA. V was trimmed by 5 bases and J by 5 bases, leaving 16 bases between them. The CDR3 DNA follows: TGTGCCAGCAGCCCTTACGGGGGTCCTGACAATGAGCAGTTCTTC. Amino acid sequence: CASSPYGGPDNEQFF.

The chain is built from TRBV14 and TRBJ1-1; D is undetermined. The V gene lost 5 bases and the J gene lost 3 bases, with 16 bases spanning the gap. The CDR3 covers 15 residues. CDR1 is SGHDN and CDR2 is FVKESK in the germline V gene. CDR3 protein: CASSMWEGVYTEAFF. In DNA, the CDR3 is TGTGCCAGCAGCATGTGGGAGGGTGTGTACACTGAAGCTTTCTTT.

V usage is TRBV7-8 and J usage is TRBJ2-1; 7 nucleotides match TRBD2. Germline CDR1 and CDR2: SGHVS and FQNEAQ. CDR3 length: 19 amino acids. Germline trimming cut 0 bases from V and 7 bases from J; bases unmatched to any gene: 18. CDR3: CASSLARLAASSLRNEQFF. CDR3 nucleotide sequence: TGTGCCAGCAGCTTAGCGCGGCTAGCGGCTTCCTCCCTTCGGAATGAGCAGTTCTTC.

The chain carries TRBV4-3 and TRBJ1-6, with 8 bases aligning to TRBD1. Germline CDR1 LGHNA, CDR2 YSLEER. The CDR3 has 18 residues. After removal of 4 bases from V and 1 base from J, the junction contained 9 bases not matched to a gene. The chain's CDR3 is CASSPGTGFRSYNSPLHF. The DNA of the CDR3 is TGCGCCAGCAGCCCGGGGACAGGCTTTAGGTCCTATAATTCACCCCTCCACTTT.

This clone was observed a single time. The chain joins TRBV5-1 to TRBJ2-7, with D unresolved. The CDR3 is 14 amino acids. Germline assignment: CDR1 SGHRS and CDR2 YFSETQ. Trimming took off 0 bases at V and 4 bases at J, with 11 bases between the two ends. The CDR3, as DNA: TGCGCCAGCAGCTTGGGACGGAACAGATACGAGCAGTACTTC. Translated: CASSLGRNRYEQYF.